Listed below are T cell receptor beta chains from one sample, sequenced in a study of T cells after yellow fever vaccination. Via MiXCR, TCRdb re-called the 5' RACE reads, giving one row per CDR3 protein. The repertoire has 250,000 to 400,000 distinct CDR3 sequences, roughly 4.3% of them found once; the top ten carry 20% to 25%. The input for sequencing was PBMCs, taken 5 days after the yellow fever booster vaccination. These receptors were taken from a man between 18 and 35 years old who received the YFV17D yellow fever vaccine. The CDR3 runs from the conserved cysteine through the conserved F or W. A D gene is named only where the DNA matches it firmly. The size entry is marked missing in some rows and otherwise reads once, few, many or a size class.

j_call: TRBJ2-1
clone_size: many
d_call: .
v_call: TRBV7-6
cdr3_nt: TGTGCCAGCAGCTTAAAATACTCGGGTGTAACGGACAATGAGCAGTTCTTC
cdr3_aa: CASSLKYSGVTDNEQFF

j_call: TRBJ2-1
clone_size: many
d_call: TRBD2
v_call: TRBV5-1
cdr3_nt: TGCGCCAGCAGCTTGGGCCCTAGCGGGTACAATGAGCAGTTCTTC
cdr3_aa: CASSLGPSGYNEQFF

j_call: TRBJ2-2
clone_size: many
d_call: TRBD1
v_call: TRBV5-1
cdr3_nt: TGCGCCAGCAGCCTCCTGGGACAGGGGAACACCGGGGAGCTGTTTTTT
cdr3_aa: CASSLLGQGNTGELFF

j_call: TRBJ1-2
clone_size: few
d_call: .
v_call: TRBV20-1
cdr3_nt: TGCAGTGCTAGAGATATACAGGAGATCTATGGCTACACCTTC
cdr3_aa: CSARDIQEIYGYTF

j_call: TRBJ2-2
clone_size: .
d_call: .
v_call: TRBV4-3
cdr3_nt: TGCGCCAGCAGCCATTTCTCGGGCGGGGAGCTGTTTTTT
cdr3_aa: CASSHFSGGELFF

j_call: TRBJ1-1
clone_size: .
d_call: TRBD1
v_call: TRBV4-3
cdr3_nt: TGCGCCAGCAGCCAAGAAATATCCAGGGACAGGGGTCAGAACACTGAAGCTTTCTTT
cdr3_aa: CASSQEISRDRGQNTEAFF

j_call: TRBJ2-5
clone_size: few
d_call: .
v_call: TRBV9
cdr3_nt: TGTGCCAGCAGCGTAGGGGCGACATCCCAAGAGACCCAGTACTTC
cdr3_aa: CASSVGATSQETQYF

j_call: TRBJ1-4
clone_size: .
d_call: .
v_call: TRBV5-8
cdr3_nt: TGTGCCAGCTTATTGACGGGGGCTACGAATGAAAAACTGTTTTTT
cdr3_aa: CASLLTGATNEKLFF

j_call: TRBJ2-5
clone_size: .
d_call: .
v_call: TRBV10-3
cdr3_nt: TGTGCCATCAGTGAGTCAGGGGGTGCCCAAGAGACCCAGTACTTC
cdr3_aa: CAISESGGAQETQYF

j_call: TRBJ2-3
clone_size: .
d_call: TRBD2
v_call: TRBV5-6
cdr3_nt: TGTGCCAGCAGCTTGAAGCTAGCGGGGGGCACAGATACGCAGTATTTT
cdr3_aa: CASSLKLAGGTDTQYF

j_call: TRBJ1-2
clone_size: many
d_call: .
v_call: TRBV5-1
cdr3_nt: TGCGCCAGCAGCTTGATAGGGGACTATGGCTACACCTTC
cdr3_aa: CASSLIGDYGYTF

j_call: TRBJ2-3
clone_size: many
d_call: TRBD2
v_call: TRBV11-2
cdr3_nt: TGTGCCAGCAGCTTGTTAGCGGGAACCGGCACAGATACGCAGTATTTT
cdr3_aa: CASSLLAGTGTDTQYF

j_call: TRBJ2-7
clone_size: many
d_call: .
v_call: TRBV5-1
cdr3_nt: TGCGCCAGCAGGGACGGCTCCTACGAGCAGTACTTC
cdr3_aa: CASRDGSYEQYF

j_call: TRBJ1-5
clone_size: few
d_call: TRBD1
v_call: TRBV27
cdr3_nt: TGTGCCAGCGGGGACAGGGTTGCCCAGCATTTT
cdr3_aa: CASGDRVAQHF